One T cell receptor beta chain is described in this entry. Extraction of RNA together with DNA used roughly 19-31 mg of unsorted bulk tissue. This specimen belongs to a study of tumor-infiltrating lymphocytes in primary liver carcinoma. Study information: Sample yields of productive TCRbeta reads, ranging from roughly 3.65 to 7.5 million, were similar across tissue types.

V lost 8 bases and J lost 7, with 18 bases in between. The CDR3 totals 14 residues. Germline CDR1 is SGHAT and CDR2 is FQNNGV. Total RNA amounting to roughly 0.5 ug was the source from which TCR beta cDNA was made with a constant-region primer. ARM-PCR was slightly modified, and three nested multiplex PCR rounds with it gave rise to the TCR beta libraries. A C-beta reverse primer and TRBV1-TRBV30 forward primers served in each of the first two PCR rounds, at 10 cycles apiece. TCRdb reprocessed the multiplex PCR reads via MiXCR and lists one record per CDR3 protein. The sample holds 85,000 to 100,000 distinct CDR3 sequences, about 70% seen once.

The sequenced sample consisted of tumor-adjacent normal liver tissue. The rearrangement links TRBV11-2 to TRBJ2-1; D is undetermined. The clonotype comes from a man aged 40-55 years with primary liver carcinoma and hepatitis B virus infection. The CDR3 DNA reads as TGTGCCAGCGGCTCCGCTGCAAGCGATAATGAGCAGTTCTTC. This sequence encodes CASGSAASDNEQFF.